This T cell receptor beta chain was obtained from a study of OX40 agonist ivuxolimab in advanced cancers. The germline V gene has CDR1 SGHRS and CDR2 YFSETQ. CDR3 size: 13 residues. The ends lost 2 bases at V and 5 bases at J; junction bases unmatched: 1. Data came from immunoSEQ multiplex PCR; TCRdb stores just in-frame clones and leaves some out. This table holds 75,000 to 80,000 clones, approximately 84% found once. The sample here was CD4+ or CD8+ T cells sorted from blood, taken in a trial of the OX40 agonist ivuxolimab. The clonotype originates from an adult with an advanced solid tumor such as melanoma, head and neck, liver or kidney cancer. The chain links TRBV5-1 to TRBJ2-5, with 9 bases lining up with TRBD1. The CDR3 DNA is TGCGCCAGCAGCTTACAGGGGGCCGAGACCCAGTACTTC. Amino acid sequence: CASSLQGAETQYF.